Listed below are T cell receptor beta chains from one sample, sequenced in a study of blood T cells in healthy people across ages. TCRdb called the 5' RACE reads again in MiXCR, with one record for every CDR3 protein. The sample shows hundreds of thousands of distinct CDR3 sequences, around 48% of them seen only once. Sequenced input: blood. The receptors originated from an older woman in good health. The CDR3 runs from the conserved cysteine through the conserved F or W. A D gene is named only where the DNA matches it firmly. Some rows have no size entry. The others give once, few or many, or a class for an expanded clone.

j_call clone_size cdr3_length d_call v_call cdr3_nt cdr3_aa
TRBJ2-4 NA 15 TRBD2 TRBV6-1 TGTGCCAGCAGTGAGGGGGGGGAGAGCAAAAACATTCAGTACTTC CASSEGGESKNIQYF
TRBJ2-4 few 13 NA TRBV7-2 TGTGCCAGCAGCCCAGGATGGAGAAACATTCAGTACTTC CASSPGWRNIQYF
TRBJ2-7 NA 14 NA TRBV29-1 TGCAGCGTTGCTACGGGGAGCCACTCCTACGAGCAGTACTTC CSVATGSHSYEQYF
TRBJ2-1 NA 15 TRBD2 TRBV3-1 TGTGCCAGCGCGCGGGAGGGCATCTCCTACAATGAGCAGTTCTTC CASAREGISYNEQFF
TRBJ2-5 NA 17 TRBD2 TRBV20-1 TGCAGTGCTAGACCCGTTGCGGGAGGGCCGGGGTGGAATGAGCAGTACTTC CSARPVAGGPGWNEQYF
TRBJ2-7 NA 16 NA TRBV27 TGTGCCAGCAGTTTATTAGGCCAGGGAAGCTCCTACGAGCAGTACTTC CASSLLGQGSSYEQYF
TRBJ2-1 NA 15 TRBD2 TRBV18 TGTGCCAGCTCCCCACTAGCGGTAACTGATAATGAGCAGTTCTTC CASSPLAVTDNEQFF
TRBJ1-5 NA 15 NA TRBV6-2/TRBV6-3 TGTGCCAGCAGTTCGGAGCGAAATAGCCATCAGCCCCAGCATTTT CASSSERNSHQPQHF
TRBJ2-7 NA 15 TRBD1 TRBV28 TGTGCCAGCAGTGTAACAGGGGGCTCCCTTGGCGAGCAGTACTTC CASSVTGGSLGEQYF
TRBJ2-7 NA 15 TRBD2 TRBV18 TGTGCCAGCTCCTTCGTGGGACTAGCGGGAACTGAGCAGTACTTC CASSFVGLAGTEQYF
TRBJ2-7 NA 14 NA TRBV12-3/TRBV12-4 TGTGCCAGCAGCCCGACGACAAGGGCATACGAGCAGTACTTC CASSPTTRAYEQYF
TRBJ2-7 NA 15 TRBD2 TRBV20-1 TGCAGTGCCCCCTCAGCGGGAGCCGCTTCTTACGAGCAGTACTTC CSAPSAGAASYEQYF
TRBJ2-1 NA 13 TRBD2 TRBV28 TGTGCCAGCATGCCGGGACTAGGGTTTGAGCAGTTCTTC CASMPGLGFEQFF